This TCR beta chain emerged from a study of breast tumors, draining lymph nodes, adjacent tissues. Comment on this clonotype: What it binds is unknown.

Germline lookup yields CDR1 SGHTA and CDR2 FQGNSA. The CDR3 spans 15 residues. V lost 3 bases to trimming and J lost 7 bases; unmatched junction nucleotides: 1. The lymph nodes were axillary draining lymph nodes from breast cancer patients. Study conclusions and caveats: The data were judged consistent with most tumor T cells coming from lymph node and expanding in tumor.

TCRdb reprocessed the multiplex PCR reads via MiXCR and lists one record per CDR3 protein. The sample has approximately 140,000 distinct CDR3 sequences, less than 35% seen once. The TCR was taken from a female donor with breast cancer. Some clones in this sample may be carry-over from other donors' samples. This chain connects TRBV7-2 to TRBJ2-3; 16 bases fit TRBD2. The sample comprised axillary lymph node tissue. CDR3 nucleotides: TGTGCCAGCAGCTTGGGACTAGCGGGGGGGTATACGCAGTATTTT. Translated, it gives CASSLGLAGGYTQYF.